One sample yielded the 16 T cell receptor beta chains listed below, sequenced in a study of blood T cell repertoires in COVID-19. Data came from immunoSEQ multiplex PCR; TCRdb stores just in-frame clones and leaves some out. This sample yields 180,000 or so clones, of which 70% to 80% are seen a single time; roughly 8.8% belongs to the top ten. Input material: peripheral blood. Receptors originate from a woman aged 45-65 years with active or convalescent COVID-19.

The gene calls are TRBV30 and TRBJ1-1; D not resolved. V was clipped by 4 bases and J by 8 bases, with 17 bases between them. This CDR3 comprises 13 residues. The germline CDR1 and CDR2 sequences are GTSNPN and SVGIG (reference sequence). The CDR3 region has the DNA TGTGCCTGGACCTCTTTGGCGGTCAAAGAAGCTTTCTTT. Amino acid sequence: CAWTSLAVKEAFF.

The chain uses TRBV6-1 and TRBJ1-6; perhaps TRBD1 as D (5 bases). The CDR3 has 15 amino acids. V lost 2 bases and J 4 bases, leaving 9 bases between the germline ends. From germline, CDR1 is MNHNS and CDR2 SASEGT. CDR3 in amino acids: CASSERRQYNSPLHF. The CDR3 nucleotides are TGTGCCAGCAGTGAACGGAGACAGTATAATTCACCCCTCCACTTT.

The CDR3 DNA sequence: TGTGCCAGCAGAGGATTCAGGGGAGACACTGAAGCTTTCTTT. Residues: CASRGFRGDTEAFF. The V call is TRBV5-5, the J call TRBJ1-1; a possible D gene is TRBD1 (6 bases). The CDR3 consists of 14 residues. Germline values: CDR1 SGHKS, CDR2 YYEKEE (reference sequence). Trimming left V 5 bases short and J 3 bases short, with 14 bases between.

The CDR3, as DNA: TGTGCCAGCAGCTCCGAGGGAGGAAGATATGGCTACACCTTC. It is translated as CASSSEGGRYGYTF. The chain has TRBV9 and TRBJ1-2; the D is unclear. This CDR3 spans 14 amino acids. Trimming removed 4 bases at V and 5 bases at J, with 15 bases between. CDR1 and CDR2 from the germline V gene are SGDLS and YYNGEE.

V usage is TRBV2 and J usage is TRBJ2-1, with 12 bases matching TRBD2. Germline CDR1 SNHLY, CDR2 FYNNEI. CDR3 length: 14 residues. Losses at the gene ends were 8 bases for V and 4 bases for J; bases not matched to a gene: 3. The CDR3 nucleotides read TGTGCCAGCTCGCTAGCGGGAGGGTACAATGAGCAGTTCTTC. This gives the protein CASSLAGGYNEQFF.

J is TRBJ1-2 and V is TRBV11-3; TRBD1 might be the D (5 bases). Trimming took 1 base from V and 4 from J, leaving 13 bases between them. CDR1 SGHNT and CDR2 YENEEA come from the germline V gene. The CDR3 contains 15 residues. The CDR3 spells CASSLGMGRGYGYTF. As DNA, the CDR3 is TGTGCCAGCAGCTTAGGCATGGGGCGCGGCTATGGCTACACCTTC.

The chain links TRBV7-3 to TRBJ1-2, with a weak D call TRBD1 (5 bases). Between the trimmed V and J ends, which lost 0 bases and 6 bases, there was a span of 8 bases. This CDR3 is built from 13 residues. Per germline, CDR1 SGHTA and CDR2 FQGTGA. CDR3: CASSLTGGNGYTF. CDR3 DNA sequence: TGTGCCAGCAGCTTAACGGGGGGAAATGGCTACACCTTC.

On this clone: The junction departs from germline at one end; a sequencing error may be responsible. This chain connects TRBV7-2 to TRBJ2-3, with D possibly matching TRBD2 (6 bases). Per germline, CDR1 SGHTA and CDR2 FQGNSA. This CDR3 has 18 amino acids. The CDR3 bases are TGTGCCAGCACCTTACCCACTCTAGCGTCCCGACCCACAGATACGCAGTATTTT. Encoded protein: CASTLPTLASRPTDTQYF.

This chain uses TRBV3-1 (or the pseudogene TRBV3-2) with TRBJ1-5; TRBD1 aligns across 9 bases. The V and J ends lost 5 bases and 6 bases, in that order; junction bases with no gene match: 2. Germline values: CDR1 LGHDT, CDR2 YNNKEL (reference sequence). The CDR3 sequence is 13 residues long. DNA of the CDR3: TGTGCCAGCAGCAGACAGGGGGTTCAGCCCCAGCATTTT. This translates into CASSRQGVQPQHF.

J is TRBJ2-7 and V is TRBV7-9; TRBD1 aligns across 9 bases. Germline CDR1 reads SEHNR; CDR2 reads FQNEAQ (reference sequence). This CDR3 spans 15 amino acids. J lost 2 bases, V lost 6 bases, and 8 bases had no gene match. The CDR3 region is CASSTGTGLPYEQYF. The CDR3 DNA follows: TGTGCCAGCAGTACCGGGACAGGGCTTCCCTACGAGCAGTACTTC.

The J gene is TRBJ1-2, the V gene TRBV30; D remains ambiguous. CDR3 length: 16 amino acids. Trimming took 4 bases from V and 0 from J, leaving 18 bases between them. Germline V gene sequence: CDR1 GTSNPN, CDR2 SVGIG (reference sequence). The CDR3 nucleotides read TGTGCCTGGACCTCCGGGATATTAGATGCTAACTATGGCTACACCTTC. The encoded protein is CAWTSGILDANYGYTF.

This chain links TRBV6-2 or TRBV6-3 with TRBJ1-2, with D perhaps matching TRBD1 (6 bases). Between the trimmed V and J ends, which lost 6 bases and 8 bases, there was a span of 19 bases. This CDR3 comprises 14 residues. CDR1 and CDR2 (germline): MNHEY, SVGEGT. CDR3 sequence reads: CASSLNRESGGYTF. The CDR3 coding sequence is TGTGCCAGCAGCCTTAACAGGGAGTCGGGCGGCTACACCTTC.

The rearrangement uses TRBV5-1 and TRBJ2-3; D is possibly TRBD1 (5 bases). Trimming shortened V by 7 bases and J by 2 bases, and 14 bases separated the two germline ends. This CDR3 has 14 amino acids. CDR1 SGHRS and CDR2 YFSETQ come from the germline V gene. CDR3 DNA: TGCGCCAGCTCCAGGGAAAGGACCACAGATACGCAGTATTTT. Residues: CASSRERTTDTQYF.

The genes are TRBV2 and TRBJ2-1; 10 bases align to TRBD1. CDR1 is SNHLY and CDR2 is FYNNEI in the germline V gene. V shed 5 bases and J 8 bases; nucleotides not matched to a gene: 12. The CDR3 spans 16 residues. CDR3 sequence: CASSIIPGQGSHEQFF. Here the CDR3 DNA reads TGTGCCAGCAGTATAATACCGGGACAGGGGTCGCATGAGCAGTTCTTC.

In this sample, this clone turned up once. The chain combines TRBV27 with TRBJ1-5, with 8 bases lining up with TRBD1. The CDR3 covers 15 residues. Unmatched junction bases numbered 14, after V lost 5 bases and J lost 11 bases. In germline, CDR1 is MNHEY, CDR2 SMNVEV (reference sequence). DNA for the CDR3: TGTGCCAGCAGTATTACAGGGGGTACAATCAGTTCCCAGCATTTT. Protein: CASSITGGTISSQHF.

V gene TRBV2 combines with J gene TRBJ2-1, with TRBD2 matching over 7 bases. The V gene's germline CDR1 is SNHLY and CDR2 FYNNEI. After removal of 7 bases from V and 6 bases from J, the junction contained 9 bases not matched to a gene. This CDR3 contains 14 residues. CDR3 sequence reads: CASNSGAHVNEQFF. The CDR3 nucleotides are TGTGCCAGCAACAGCGGGGCACACGTCAATGAGCAGTTCTTC. The full variable domain, its missing parts supplied by reference TRBV2 and TRBJ2-1, is EPEVTQTPSHQVTQMGQEVILRCVPISNHLYFYWYRQILGQKVEFLVSFYNNEISEKSEIFDDQFSVERPDGSNFTLKIRSTKLEDSAMYFCASNSGAHVNEQFFGPGTRLTVL.